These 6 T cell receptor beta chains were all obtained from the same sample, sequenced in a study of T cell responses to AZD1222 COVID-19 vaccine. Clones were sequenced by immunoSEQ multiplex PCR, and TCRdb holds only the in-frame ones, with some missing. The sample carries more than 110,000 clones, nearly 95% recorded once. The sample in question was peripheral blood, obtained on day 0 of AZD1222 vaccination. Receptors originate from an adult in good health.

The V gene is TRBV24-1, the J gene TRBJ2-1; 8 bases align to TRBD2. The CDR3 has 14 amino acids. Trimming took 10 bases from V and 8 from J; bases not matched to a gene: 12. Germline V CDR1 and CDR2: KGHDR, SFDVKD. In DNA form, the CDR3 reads TGTGCCACGGGGGGGGGACTAGTCAAAGATGAGCAGTTCTTC. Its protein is CATGGGLVKDEQFF.

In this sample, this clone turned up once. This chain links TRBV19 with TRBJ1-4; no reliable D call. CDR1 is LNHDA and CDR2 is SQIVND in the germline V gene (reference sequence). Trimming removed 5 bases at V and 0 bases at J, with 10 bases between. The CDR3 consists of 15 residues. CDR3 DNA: TGTGCCAGTAGTTGGCAATCTGCAACTAATGAAAAACTGTTTTTT. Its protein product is CASSWQSATNEKLFF.

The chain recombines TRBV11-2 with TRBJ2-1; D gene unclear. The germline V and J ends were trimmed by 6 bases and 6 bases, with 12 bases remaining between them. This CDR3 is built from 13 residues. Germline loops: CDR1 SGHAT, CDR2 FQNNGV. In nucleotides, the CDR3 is TGTGCCAGCAGGGCTCTGAGTTTCAATGAGCAGTTCTTC. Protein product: CASRALSFNEQFF.

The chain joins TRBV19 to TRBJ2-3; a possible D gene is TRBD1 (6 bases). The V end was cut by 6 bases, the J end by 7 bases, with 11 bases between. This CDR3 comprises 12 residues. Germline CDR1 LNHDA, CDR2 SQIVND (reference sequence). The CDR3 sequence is CASSTGLNTQYF. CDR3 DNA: TGTGCCAGTAGCACAGGGTTGAATACGCAGTATTTT.

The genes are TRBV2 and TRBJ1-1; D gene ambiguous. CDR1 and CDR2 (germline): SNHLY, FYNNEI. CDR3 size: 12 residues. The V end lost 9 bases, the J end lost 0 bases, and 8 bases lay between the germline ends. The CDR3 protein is CARYSMNTEAFF. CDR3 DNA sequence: TGTGCCAGATACTCGATGAACACTGAAGCTTTCTTT.

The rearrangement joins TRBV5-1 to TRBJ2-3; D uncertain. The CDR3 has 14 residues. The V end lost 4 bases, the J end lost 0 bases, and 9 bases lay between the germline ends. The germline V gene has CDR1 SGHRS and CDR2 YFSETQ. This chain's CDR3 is CASSMGGSTDTQYF. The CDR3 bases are TGCGCCAGCAGCATGGGTGGTAGCACAGATACGCAGTATTTT. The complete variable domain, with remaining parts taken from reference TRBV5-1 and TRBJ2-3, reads KAGVTQTPRYLIKTRGQQVTLSCSPISGHRSVSWYQQTPGQGLQFLFEYFSETQRNKGNFPGRFSGRQFSNSRSEMNVSTLELGDSALYLCASSMGGSTDTQYFGPGTRLTVL.